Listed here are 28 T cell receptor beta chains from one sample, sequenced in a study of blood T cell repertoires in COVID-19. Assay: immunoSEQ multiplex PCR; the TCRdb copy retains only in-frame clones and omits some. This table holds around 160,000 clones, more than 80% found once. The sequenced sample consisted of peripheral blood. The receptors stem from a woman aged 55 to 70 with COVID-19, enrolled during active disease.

The CDR3 region is CASSYSTGGTGTEAFF. Here the CDR3 DNA reads TGTGCCAGCAGTTACTCGACAGGGGGGACAGGGACTGAAGCTTTCTTT. This rearrangement joins TRBV6-5 to TRBJ1-1, with 9 bases that match TRBD1. V lost 0 bases to trimming and J lost 5 bases; unmatched junction nucleotides: 7. In germline, CDR1 is MNHEY, CDR2 SVGAGI. The CDR3 extends over 16 amino acids.

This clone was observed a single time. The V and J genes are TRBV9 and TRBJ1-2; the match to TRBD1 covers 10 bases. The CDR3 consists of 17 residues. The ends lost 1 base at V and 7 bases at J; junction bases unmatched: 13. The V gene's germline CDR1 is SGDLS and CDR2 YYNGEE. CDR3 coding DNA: TGTGCCAGCAGCGTATCCGGGACAGGGGTTGTGTCGGTTGGCTACACCTTC. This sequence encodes CASSVSGTGVVSVGYTF.

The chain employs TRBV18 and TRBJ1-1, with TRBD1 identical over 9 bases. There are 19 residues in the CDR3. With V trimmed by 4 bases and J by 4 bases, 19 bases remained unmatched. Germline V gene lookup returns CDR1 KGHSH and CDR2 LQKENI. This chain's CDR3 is CASSQTGTGITEVSTEAFF. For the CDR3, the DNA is TGTGCCAGCTCACAAACCGGGACAGGGATTACCGAGGTGAGCACTGAAGCTTTCTTT.

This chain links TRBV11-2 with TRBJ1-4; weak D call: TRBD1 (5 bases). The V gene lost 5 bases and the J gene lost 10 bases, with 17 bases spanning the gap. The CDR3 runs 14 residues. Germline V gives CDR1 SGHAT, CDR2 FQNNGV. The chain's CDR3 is CASSPTPGGLKLFF. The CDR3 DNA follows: TGTGCCAGCAGCCCCACCCCCGGGGGTTTAAAACTGTTTTTT.

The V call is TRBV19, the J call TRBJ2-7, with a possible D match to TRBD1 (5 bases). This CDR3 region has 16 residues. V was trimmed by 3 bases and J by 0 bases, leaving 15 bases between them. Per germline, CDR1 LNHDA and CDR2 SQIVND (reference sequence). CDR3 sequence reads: CASSMLTVSSSYEQYF. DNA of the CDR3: TGTGCCAGTAGTATGCTGACAGTCTCGAGCTCCTACGAGCAGTACTTC.

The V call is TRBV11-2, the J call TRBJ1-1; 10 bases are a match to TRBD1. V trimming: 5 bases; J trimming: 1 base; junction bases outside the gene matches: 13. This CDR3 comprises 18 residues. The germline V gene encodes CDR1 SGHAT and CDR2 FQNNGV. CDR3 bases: TGTGCCAGCAGCCCCCGGACAGGGGGTAGCCAAGAGAACACTGAAGCTTTCTTT. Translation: CASSPRTGGSQENTEAFF.

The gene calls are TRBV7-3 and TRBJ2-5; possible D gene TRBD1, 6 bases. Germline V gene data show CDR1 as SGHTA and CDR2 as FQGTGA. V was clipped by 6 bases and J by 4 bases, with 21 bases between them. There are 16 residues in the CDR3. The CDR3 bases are TGTGCCAGCAGTCTTCAGGGGCCCCCCCACCGAGAGACCCAGTACTTC. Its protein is CASSLQGPPHRETQYF. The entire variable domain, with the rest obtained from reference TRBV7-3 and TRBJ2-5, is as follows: GAGVSQTPSNKVTEKGKYVELRCDPISGHTALYWYRQSLGQGPEFLIYFQGTGAADDSGLPNDRFFAVRPEGSVSTLKIQRTERGDSAVYLCASSLQGPPHRETQYFGPGTRLLVL.

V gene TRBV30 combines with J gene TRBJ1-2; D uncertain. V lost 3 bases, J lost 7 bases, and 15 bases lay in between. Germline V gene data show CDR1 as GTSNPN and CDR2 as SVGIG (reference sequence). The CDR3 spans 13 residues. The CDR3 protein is CAWRTLRLGGYTF. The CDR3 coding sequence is TGTGCCTGGAGAACATTACGACTTGGTGGCTACACCTTC.

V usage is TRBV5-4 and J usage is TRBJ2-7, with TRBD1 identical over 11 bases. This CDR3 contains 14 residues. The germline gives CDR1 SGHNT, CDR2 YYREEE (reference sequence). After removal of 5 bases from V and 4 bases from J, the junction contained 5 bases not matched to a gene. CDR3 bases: TGTGCCAGCAGTTACCGGGACAGGGGGTACGAGCAGTACTTC. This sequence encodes CASSYRDRGYEQYF.

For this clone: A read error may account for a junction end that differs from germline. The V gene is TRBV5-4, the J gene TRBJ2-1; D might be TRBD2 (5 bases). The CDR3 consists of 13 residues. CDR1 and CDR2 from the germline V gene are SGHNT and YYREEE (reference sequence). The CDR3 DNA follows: TGTGCCAGCAGCTTGGCGTCCGCGGGCCCCCCGGTCTTC. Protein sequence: CASSLASAGPPVF.

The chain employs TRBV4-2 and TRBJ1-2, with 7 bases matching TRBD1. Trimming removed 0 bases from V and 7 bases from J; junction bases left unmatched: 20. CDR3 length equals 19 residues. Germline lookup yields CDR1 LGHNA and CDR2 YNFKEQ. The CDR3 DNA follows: TGTGCCAGCAGCCAAGAAAGGGATTCCGTAGCGGGACAGCTTTCTGGCTACACCTTC. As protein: CASSQERDSVAGQLSGYTF.

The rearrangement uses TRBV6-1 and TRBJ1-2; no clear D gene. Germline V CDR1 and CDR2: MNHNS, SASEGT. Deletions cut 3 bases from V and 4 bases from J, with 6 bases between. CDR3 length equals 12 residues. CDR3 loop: CASSERGYGYTF. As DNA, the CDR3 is TGTGCCAGCAGTGAGCGTGGCTATGGCTACACCTTC.

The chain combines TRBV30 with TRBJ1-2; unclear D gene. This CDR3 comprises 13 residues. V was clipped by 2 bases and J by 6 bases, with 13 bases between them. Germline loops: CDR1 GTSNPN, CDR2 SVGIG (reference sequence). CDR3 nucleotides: TGTGCCTGGAGTAAGGGAGCCCCAAATGGCTACACCTTC. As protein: CAWSKGAPNGYTF.

The CDR3, as DNA: TGTGCCAGCGTGACCGGGAGCTCCTATAATTCACCCCTCCACTTT. Protein product: CASVTGSSYNSPLHF. V gene TRBV7-9 combines with J gene TRBJ1-6; no clear D gene. Per the germline V gene, CDR1 is SEHNR and CDR2 is FQNEAQ (reference sequence). Trimming shortened V by 8 bases and J by 0 bases, and 11 bases separated the two germline ends. The CDR3 totals 15 residues.

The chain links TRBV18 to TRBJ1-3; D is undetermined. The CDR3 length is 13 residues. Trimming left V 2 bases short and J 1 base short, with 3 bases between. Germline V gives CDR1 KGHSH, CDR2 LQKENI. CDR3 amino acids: CASSPSSGNTIYF. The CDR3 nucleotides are TGTGCCAGCTCACCATCTTCTGGAAACACCATATATTTT.

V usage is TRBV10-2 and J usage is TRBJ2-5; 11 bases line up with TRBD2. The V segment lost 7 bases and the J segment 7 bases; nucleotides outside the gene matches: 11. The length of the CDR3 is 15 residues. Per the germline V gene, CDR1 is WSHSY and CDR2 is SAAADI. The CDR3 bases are TGCGCCAGCAATCTCAGACTAGCGGGGCCAGGGACCCAGTACTTC. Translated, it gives CASNLRLAGPGTQYF.

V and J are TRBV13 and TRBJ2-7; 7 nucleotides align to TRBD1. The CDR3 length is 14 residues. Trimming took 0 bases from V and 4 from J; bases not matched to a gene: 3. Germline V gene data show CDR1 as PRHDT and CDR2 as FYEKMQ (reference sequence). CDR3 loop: CASSLGVRGYEQYF. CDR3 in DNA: TGTGCCAGCAGCTTAGGCGTCAGGGGGTACGAGCAGTACTTC. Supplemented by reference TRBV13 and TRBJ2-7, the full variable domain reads AAGVIQSPRHLIKEKRETATLKCYPIPRHDTVYWYQQGPGQDPQFLISFYEKMQSDKGSIPDRFSAQQFSDYHSELNMSSLELGDSALYFCASSLGVRGYEQYFGPGTRLTVT.

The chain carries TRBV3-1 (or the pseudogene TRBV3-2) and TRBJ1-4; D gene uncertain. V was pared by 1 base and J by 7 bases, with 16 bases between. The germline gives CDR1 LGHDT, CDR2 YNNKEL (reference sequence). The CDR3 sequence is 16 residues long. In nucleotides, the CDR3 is TGTGCCAGCAGCCAAGGGCGGGCCCACCGCGGTGAAAAACTGTTTTTT. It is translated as CASSQGRAHRGEKLFF.

CDR3 bases: TGTGCCAGCAAACACCGGGACAGGGTGGGCTCCTACGAGCAGTACTTC. It translates to CASKHRDRVGSYEQYF. The V and J genes are TRBV9 and TRBJ2-7; the match to TRBD1 covers 9 bases. Germline CDR1 SGDLS, CDR2 YYNGEE. V lost 6 bases and J lost 0; bases outside the gene matches: 10. CDR3 length equals 16 residues.

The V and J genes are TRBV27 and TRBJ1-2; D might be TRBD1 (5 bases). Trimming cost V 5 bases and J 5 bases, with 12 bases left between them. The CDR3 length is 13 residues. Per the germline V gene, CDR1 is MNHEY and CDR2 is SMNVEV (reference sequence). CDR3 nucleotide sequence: TGTGCCAGCAGTATCCAAGGACAATATGGCTACACCTTC. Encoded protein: CASSIQGQYGYTF.

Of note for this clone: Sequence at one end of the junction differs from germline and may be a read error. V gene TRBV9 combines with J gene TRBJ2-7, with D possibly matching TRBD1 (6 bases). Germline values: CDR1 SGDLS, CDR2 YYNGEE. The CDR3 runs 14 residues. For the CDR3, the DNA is TGTGCCTCAACCCTGGACAGTAGCTCCCACGAGCAGTACTTC. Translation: CASTLDSSSHEQYF.

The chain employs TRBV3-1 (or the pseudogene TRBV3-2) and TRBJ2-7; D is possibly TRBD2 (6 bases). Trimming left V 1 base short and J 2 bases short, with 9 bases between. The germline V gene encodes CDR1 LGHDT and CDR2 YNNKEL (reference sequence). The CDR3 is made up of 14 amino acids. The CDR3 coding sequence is TGTGCCAGCAGCCAAGTCGGAGGGGCCTACGAGCAGTACTTC. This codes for CASSQVGGAYEQYF.

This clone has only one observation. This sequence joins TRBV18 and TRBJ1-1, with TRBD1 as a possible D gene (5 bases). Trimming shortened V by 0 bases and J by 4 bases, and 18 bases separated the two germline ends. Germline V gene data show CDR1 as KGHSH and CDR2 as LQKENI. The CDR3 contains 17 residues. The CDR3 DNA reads TGTGCCAGCTCACCACCAAGGGGAACCAGTAGGACCACTGAAGCTTTCTTT. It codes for CASSPPRGTSRTTEAFF. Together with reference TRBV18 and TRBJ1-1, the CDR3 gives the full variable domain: NAGVMQNPRHLVRRRGQEARLRCSPMKGHSHVYWYRQLPEEGLKFMVYLQKENIIDESGMPKERFSAEFPKEGPSILRIQQVVRGDSAAYFCASSPPRGTSRTTEAFFGQGTRLTVV.

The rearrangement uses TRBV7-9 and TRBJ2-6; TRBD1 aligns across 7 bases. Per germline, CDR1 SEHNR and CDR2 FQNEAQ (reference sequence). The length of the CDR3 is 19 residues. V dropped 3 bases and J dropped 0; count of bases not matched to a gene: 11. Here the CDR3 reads CASSLEDRASLSGANVLTF. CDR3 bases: TGTGCCAGCAGCTTGGAAGACAGGGCCTCACTCTCTGGGGCCAACGTCCTGACTTTC.

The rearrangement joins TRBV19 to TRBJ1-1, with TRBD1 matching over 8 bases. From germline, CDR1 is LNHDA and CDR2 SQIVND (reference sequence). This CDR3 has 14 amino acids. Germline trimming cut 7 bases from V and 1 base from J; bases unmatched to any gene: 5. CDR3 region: CASKGDRRNTEAFF. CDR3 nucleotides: TGTGCCAGTAAGGGGGACAGGAGGAACACTGAAGCTTTCTTT. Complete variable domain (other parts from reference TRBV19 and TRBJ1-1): DGGITQSPKYLFRKEGQNVTLSCEQNLNHDAMYWYRQDPGQGLRLIYYSQIVNDFQKGDIAEGYSVSREKKESFPLTVTSAQKNPTAFYLCASKGDRRNTEAFFGQGTRLTVV.

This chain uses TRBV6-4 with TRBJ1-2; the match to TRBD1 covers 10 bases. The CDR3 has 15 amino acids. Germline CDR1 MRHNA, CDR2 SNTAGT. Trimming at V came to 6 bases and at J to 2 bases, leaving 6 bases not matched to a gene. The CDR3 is CASRATGGMNYGYTF. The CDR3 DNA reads TGTGCCAGCAGAGCGACAGGGGGCATGAACTATGGCTACACCTTC.

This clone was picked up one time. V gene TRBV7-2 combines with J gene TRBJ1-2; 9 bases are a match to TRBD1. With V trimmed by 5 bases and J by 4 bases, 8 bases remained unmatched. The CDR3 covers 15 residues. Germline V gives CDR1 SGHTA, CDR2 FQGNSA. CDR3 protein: CASSPRTGEGYGYTF. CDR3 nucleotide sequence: TGTGCCAGCAGCCCGAGGACAGGGGAAGGCTATGGCTACACCTTC. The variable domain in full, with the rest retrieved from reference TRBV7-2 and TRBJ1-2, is GAGVSQSPSNKVTEKGKDVELRCDPISGHTALYWYRQSLGQGLEFLIYFQGNSAPDKSGLPSDRFSAERTGGSVSTLTIQRTQQEDSAVYLCASSPRTGEGYGYTFGSGTRLTVV.

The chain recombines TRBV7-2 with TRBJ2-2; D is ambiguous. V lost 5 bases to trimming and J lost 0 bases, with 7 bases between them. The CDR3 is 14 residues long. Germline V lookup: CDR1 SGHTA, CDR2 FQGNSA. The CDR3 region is CASSRTTNTGELFF. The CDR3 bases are TGTGCCAGCAGCCGTACAACGAACACCGGGGAGCTGTTTTTT.